A single sample gave rise to the 26 T cell receptor beta chains below, sequenced in a study of blood T cell repertoires in COVID-19. Assay used: immunoSEQ multiplex PCR; TCRdb lists only in-frame clones, some missing. The top ten hold about 18% of the sample, which has more than 85,000 clones, 87% seen once. Sequences were obtained from peripheral blood. Receptors were obtained from a human donor in a cohort sampled during active COVID-19.

This rearrangement joins TRBV24-1 to TRBJ2-1; a weak D match, TRBD1 (5 bases). Per germline, CDR1 KGHDR and CDR2 SFDVKD. This CDR3 comprises 13 residues. Between the trimmed V and J ends, which lost 11 bases and 5 bases, there was a span of 15 bases. CDR3 protein: CASTQVTHNEQFF. The DNA for the CDR3 is TGTGCCAGTACACAGGTGACCCACAATGAGCAGTTCTTC.

This chain uses TRBV5-5 with TRBJ2-5, with a weak D call TRBD2 (5 bases). The CDR3 has 12 residues. The ends were cut back, 7 bases at V and 4 bases at J, with 11 bases in the middle. Germline loops: CDR1 SGHKS, CDR2 YYEKEE (reference sequence). The CDR3 loop reads CASLRSGETQYF. CDR3 nucleotides: TGTGCCAGCCTCAGGAGCGGAGAGACCCAGTACTTC.

V gene TRBV29-1 combines with J gene TRBJ2-3; 9 bases align to TRBD1. Germline loops: CDR1 SQVTM, CDR2 ANQGSEA. V was clipped by 4 bases and J by 4 bases; unmatched bases: 6. The CDR3 loop spans 14 amino acids. The CDR3 loop is CSVVGTGIPDTQYF. Written as DNA, the CDR3 is TGCAGCGTTGTAGGGACAGGGATCCCAGATACGCAGTATTTT.

This clone came up once. The chain employs TRBV10-3 and TRBJ2-7, with D possibly TRBD2 on 6 matching bases. Germline loops: CDR1 ENHRY, CDR2 SYGVKD. V was cut by 6 bases and J by 2 bases, with 17 bases left in between. This CDR3 has 15 amino acids. This CDR3 is CAIRHPGTGTYEQYF. In DNA, the CDR3 is TGTGCCATCAGGCACCCCGGGACTGGAACCTACGAGCAGTACTTC.

This sequence joins TRBV7-8 and TRBJ1-2, with 8 bases identical to TRBD1. V shed 5 bases, J shed 7 bases, and the junction held 3 bases outside the gene matches. The CDR3 is 12 amino acids. Germline V gene sequence: CDR1 SGHVS, CDR2 FQNEAQ. CDR3 loop: CASSPTGAGYTF. CDR3 DNA sequence: TGTGCCAGCAGCCCGACAGGGGCTGGCTACACCTTC.

This clone appeared once. This chain joins TRBV29-1 and TRBJ1-2; tentative D call: TRBD1 (5 bases). There are 13 residues in the CDR3. Germline V gene lookup returns CDR1 SQVTM and CDR2 ANQGSEA. V was shortened by 6 bases and J by 4 bases, with 15 bases between the two germline ends. The CDR3 DNA reads as TGCAGCGTCTTGGGGGGGGATGGCTATGGCTACACCTTC. Translating it yields CSVLGGDGYGYTF.

The chain couples TRBV9 to TRBJ2-5, with no clear D. CDR3 length equals 13 residues. CDR1 is SGDLS, CDR2 YYNGEE, per germline. V shed 4 bases and J shed 2 bases, with 9 bases lying between them. The CDR3 here is CASSPFSQETQYF. The CDR3 coding sequence is TGTGCCAGCAGCCCCTTTTCTCAAGAGACCCAGTACTTC.

The CDR3 sequence is CARSHGWSGNTIYF. Written as DNA, the CDR3 is TGTGCCAGAAGCCACGGTTGGTCCGGAAACACCATATATTTT. The chain recombines TRBV5-3 with TRBJ1-3; D is unresolved. TRBV5-3 falls under the ORF class, with uncertain function. The CDR3 is 14 residues long. The V end was cut by 4 bases, the J end by 4 bases, with 12 bases between.

The chain employs TRBV7-2 and TRBJ1-2, with TRBD1 matching 11 bases. J lost 7 bases, V lost 2 bases, and 6 bases had no gene match. The CDR3 is made up of 15 amino acids. The germline CDR1 and CDR2 sequences are SGHTA and FQGNSA. CDR3 DNA: TGTGCCAGCAGCTTAAGGACAGGGGGCGGTAGTGGCTACACCTTC. This codes for CASSLRTGGGSGYTF.

The chain couples TRBV29-1 to TRBJ1-2; 7 nucleotides match TRBD1. The CDR3 consists of 12 residues. Germline V CDR1 and CDR2: SQVTM, ANQGSEA. With 4 bases clipped from V and 3 bases from J, the junction kept 2 bases outside the gene matches. The chain's CDR3 is CSVGQGDYGYTF. CDR3 nucleotide sequence: TGCAGCGTTGGACAGGGAGACTATGGCTACACCTTC.

About this clone itself: Germline is not matched at one junction end, which may reflect a read error. J is TRBJ1-5 and V is TRBV6-5; D possibly corresponds to TRBD1 (5 bases). The CDR3 has 16 residues. Germline V lookup: CDR1 MNHEY, CDR2 SVGAGI. The CDR3 DNA sequence: TGTGCCAGCAGTAACTCGGGACTAATTAGCAATCAGCCCCAGCATTTT. Translated, it gives CASSNSGLISNQPQHF.

The chain couples TRBV7-8 to TRBJ2-3; TRBD1 matches 8 bases. The germline V gene encodes CDR1 SGHVS and CDR2 FQNEAQ. Trimming at V came to 5 bases and at J to 2 bases, leaving 6 bases not matched to a gene. The CDR3 contains 15 residues. The CDR3 DNA sequence: TGTGCCAGCAGCCGGACAGGGAGAGACACAGATACGCAGTATTTT. Translation: CASSRTGRDTDTQYF.

The V gene is TRBV7-2, the J gene TRBJ1-5; D unresolved. The CDR3 totals 16 residues. V was shortened by 0 bases and J by 5 bases, with 14 bases between the two germline ends. Looked up from germline, CDR1 is SGHTA and CDR2 is FQGNSA. The CDR3 is CASSLALGGLDQPQHF. The CDR3 DNA sequence: TGTGCCAGCAGCTTAGCGCTGGGAGGTCTGGATCAGCCCCAGCATTTT.

This clone occurred once. This chain connects TRBV3-1 (or the pseudogene TRBV3-2) to TRBJ1-2, with D possibly matching TRBD1 (5 bases). CDR3 length: 16 amino acids. V was clipped by 2 bases and J by 0 bases, with 13 bases between them. CDR1 and CDR2 (germline): LGHDT, YNNKEL (reference sequence). The chain's CDR3 is CASSQQRRGPNYGYTF. The DNA for the CDR3 is TGTGCCAGCAGCCAACAGCGGCGGGGCCCTAACTATGGCTACACCTTC.

V usage is TRBV2 and J usage is TRBJ1-2, with TRBD1 matching over 7 bases. The CDR3 is 14 residues long. V shed 7 bases and J 4 bases; nucleotides not matched to a gene: 9. Germline V gene lookup returns CDR1 SNHLY and CDR2 FYNNEI. The CDR3 nucleotides read TGTGCCAGCACCCAAGAGGGGACAGTCTATGGCTACACCTTC. The encoded protein is CASTQEGTVYGYTF.

The chain recombines TRBV3-1 (or the pseudogene TRBV3-2) with TRBJ2-5; D gene unclear. The CDR3 contains 13 residues. Germline V gives CDR1 LGHDT, CDR2 YNNKEL (reference sequence). V shed 0 bases and J shed 10 bases, with 12 bases lying between them. In DNA form, the CDR3 reads TGTGCCAGCAGCCAAGATCACAAAGCGAGCCAGTACTTC. This translates into CASSQDHKASQYF.

The rearrangement links TRBV6-5 to TRBJ2-7; 8 bases agree with TRBD1. Unmatched junction bases numbered 8, after V lost 9 bases and J lost 7 bases. In germline, CDR1 is MNHEY, CDR2 SVGAGI. The CDR3 runs 12 residues. The CDR3 protein is CASGQGGREQYF. CDR3 sequence (DNA): TGTGCCAGTGGACAGGGCGGTCGTGAGCAGTACTTC.

The CDR3 DNA sequence: TGTGCCAGCTCACCTTTTGGGCAAAGGAACACTGAAGCTTTCTTT. Amino acids: CASSPFGQRNTEAFF. The genes are TRBV18 and TRBJ1-1; D is undetermined. V gave up 3 bases and J gave up 1 base, with 12 bases separating them. Germline values: CDR1 KGHSH, CDR2 LQKENI. This CDR3 has 15 residues.

The chain couples TRBV6-1 to TRBJ2-7, with 7 bases matching TRBD2. V dropped 3 bases and J dropped 3; count of bases not matched to a gene: 2. From germline, CDR1 is MNHNS and CDR2 SASEGT. CDR3 size: 13 residues. The CDR3: CASSERGSYEQYF. CDR3 in DNA: TGTGCCAGCAGTGAGCGGGGGAGCTACGAGCAGTACTTC.

V usage is TRBV7-9 and J usage is TRBJ1-1; a weak D match, TRBD1 (6 bases). Germline CDR1 SEHNR, CDR2 FQNEAQ (reference sequence). This CDR3 comprises 13 residues. Trimming took off 11 bases at V and 0 bases at J, with 13 bases between the two ends. CDR3 region: CAAGQPMNTEAFF. CDR3 sequence (DNA): TGTGCCGCAGGACAGCCCATGAACACTGAAGCTTTCTTT.

The chain links TRBV24-1 to TRBJ2-1; no clear D. Germline V lookup: CDR1 KGHDR, CDR2 SFDVKD. V was clipped by 7 bases and J by 4 bases, with 7 bases between them. This CDR3 has 12 residues. CDR3: CATSDQYNEQFF. The DNA of the CDR3 is TGTGCCACCAGCGATCAGTACAATGAGCAGTTCTTC.

The chain joins TRBV9 to TRBJ1-2; tentative D call: TRBD1 (6 bases). V was clipped by 0 bases and J by 8 bases, with 14 bases between them. This CDR3 is built from 14 residues. Germline-derived CDR1 and CDR2 are SGDLS and YYNGEE. The chain's CDR3 is CASSVESQGQGYTF. The CDR3 DNA sequence: TGTGCCAGCAGCGTAGAATCACAGGGCCAGGGCTACACCTTC.

The J gene is TRBJ1-5, the V gene TRBV4-2; D remains ambiguous. The CDR3 is 13 amino acids. CDR1 LGHNA and CDR2 YNFKEQ come from the germline V gene. Trimming took 0 bases from V and 6 from J, leaving 6 bases between them. The CDR3 DNA follows: TGTGCCAGCAGCCAAGATTTAGCTCAGCCCCAGCATTTT. Residues: CASSQDLAQPQHF.

The V and J genes are TRBV30 and TRBJ1-2; 8 bases are shared with TRBD1. Germline-derived CDR1 and CDR2 are GTSNPN and SVGIG (reference sequence). This CDR3 is built from 15 residues. The ends lost 2 bases at V and 1 base at J; junction bases unmatched: 6. CDR3 sequence: CAWSTGGHFNYGYTF. The CDR3 DNA follows: TGTGCCTGGAGTACAGGGGGACATTTTAACTATGGCTACACCTTC.

The chain has TRBV6-1 and TRBJ1-1; TRBD1 is a possible D gene (5 bases). The CDR3 spans 12 residues. The germline V gene encodes CDR1 MNHNS and CDR2 SASEGT. The ends were cut back, 3 bases at V and 11 bases at J, with 13 bases in the middle. CDR3 protein: CASSEGSRGAFF. The CDR3, as DNA: TGTGCCAGCAGTGAGGGCAGTCGGGGGGCTTTCTTT.

V is TRBV28 and J is TRBJ1-4; a weak D match, TRBD1 (6 bases). V dropped 6 bases and J dropped 0 bases, with 14 bases sitting between them. The CDR3 spans 16 residues. The V gene's germline CDR1 is MDHEN and CDR2 SYDVKM. Here the CDR3 reads CASSRRGPPTNEKLFF. DNA for the CDR3: TGTGCCAGCAGCCGCAGGGGTCCCCCAACTAATGAAAAACTGTTTTTT.